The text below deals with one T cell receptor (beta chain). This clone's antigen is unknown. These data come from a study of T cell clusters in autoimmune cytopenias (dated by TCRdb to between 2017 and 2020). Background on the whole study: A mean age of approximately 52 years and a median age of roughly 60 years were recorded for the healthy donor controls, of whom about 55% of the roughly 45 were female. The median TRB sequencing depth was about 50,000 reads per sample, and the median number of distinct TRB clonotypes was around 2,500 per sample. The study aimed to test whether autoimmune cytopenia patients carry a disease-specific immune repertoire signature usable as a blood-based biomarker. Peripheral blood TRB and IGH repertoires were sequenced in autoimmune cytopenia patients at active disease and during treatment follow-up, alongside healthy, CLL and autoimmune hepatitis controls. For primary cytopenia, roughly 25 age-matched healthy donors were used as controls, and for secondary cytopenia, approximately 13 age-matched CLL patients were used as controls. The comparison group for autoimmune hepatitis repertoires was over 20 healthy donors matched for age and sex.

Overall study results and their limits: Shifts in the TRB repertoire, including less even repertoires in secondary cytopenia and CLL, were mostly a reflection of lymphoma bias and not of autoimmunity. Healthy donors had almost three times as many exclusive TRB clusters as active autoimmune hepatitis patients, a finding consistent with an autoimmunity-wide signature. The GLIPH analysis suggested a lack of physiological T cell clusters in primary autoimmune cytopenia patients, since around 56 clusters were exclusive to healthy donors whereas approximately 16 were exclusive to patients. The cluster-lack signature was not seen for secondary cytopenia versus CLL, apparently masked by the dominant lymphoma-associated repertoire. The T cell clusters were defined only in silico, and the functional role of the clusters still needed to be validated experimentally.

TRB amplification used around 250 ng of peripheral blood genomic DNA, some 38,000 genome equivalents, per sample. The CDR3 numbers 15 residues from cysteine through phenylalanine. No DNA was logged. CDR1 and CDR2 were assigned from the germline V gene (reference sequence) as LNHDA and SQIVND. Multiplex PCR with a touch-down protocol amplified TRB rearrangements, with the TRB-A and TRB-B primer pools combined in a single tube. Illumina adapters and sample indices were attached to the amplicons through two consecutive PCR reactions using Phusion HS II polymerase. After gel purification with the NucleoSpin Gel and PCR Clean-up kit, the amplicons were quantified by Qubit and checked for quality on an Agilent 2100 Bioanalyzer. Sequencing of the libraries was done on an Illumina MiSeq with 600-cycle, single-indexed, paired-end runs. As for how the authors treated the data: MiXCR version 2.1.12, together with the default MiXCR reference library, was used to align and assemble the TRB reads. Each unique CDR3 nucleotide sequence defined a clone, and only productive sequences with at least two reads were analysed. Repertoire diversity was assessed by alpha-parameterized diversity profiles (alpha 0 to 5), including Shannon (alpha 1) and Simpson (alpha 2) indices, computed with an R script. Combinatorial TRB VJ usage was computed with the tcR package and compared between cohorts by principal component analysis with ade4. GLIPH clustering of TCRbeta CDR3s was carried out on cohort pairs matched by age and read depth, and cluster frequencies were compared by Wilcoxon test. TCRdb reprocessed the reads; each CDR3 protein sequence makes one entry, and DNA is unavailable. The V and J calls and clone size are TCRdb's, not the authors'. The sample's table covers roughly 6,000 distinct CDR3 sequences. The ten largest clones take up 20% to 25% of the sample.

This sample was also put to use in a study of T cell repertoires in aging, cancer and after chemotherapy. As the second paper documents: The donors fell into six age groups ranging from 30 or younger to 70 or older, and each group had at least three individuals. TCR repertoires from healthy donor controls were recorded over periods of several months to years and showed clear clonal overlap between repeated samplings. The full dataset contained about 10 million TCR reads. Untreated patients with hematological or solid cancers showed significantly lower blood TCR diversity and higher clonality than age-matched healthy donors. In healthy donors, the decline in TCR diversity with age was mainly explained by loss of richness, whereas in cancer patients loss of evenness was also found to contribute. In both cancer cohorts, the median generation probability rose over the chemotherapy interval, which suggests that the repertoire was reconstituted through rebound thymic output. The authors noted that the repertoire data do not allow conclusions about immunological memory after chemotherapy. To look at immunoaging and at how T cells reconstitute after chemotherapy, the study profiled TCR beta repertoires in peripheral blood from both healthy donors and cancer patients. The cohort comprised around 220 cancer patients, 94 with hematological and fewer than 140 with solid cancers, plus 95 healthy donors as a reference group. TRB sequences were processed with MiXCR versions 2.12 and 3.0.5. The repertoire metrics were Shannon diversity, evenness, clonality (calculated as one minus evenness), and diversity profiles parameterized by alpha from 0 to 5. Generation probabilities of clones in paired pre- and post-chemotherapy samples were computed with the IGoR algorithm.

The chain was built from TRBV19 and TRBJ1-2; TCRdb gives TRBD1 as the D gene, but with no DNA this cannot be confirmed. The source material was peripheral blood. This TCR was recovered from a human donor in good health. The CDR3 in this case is CASSPPGRGRGGYTF. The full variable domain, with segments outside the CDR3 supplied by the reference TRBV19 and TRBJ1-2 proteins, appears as DGGITQSPKYLFRKEGQNVTLSCEQNLNHDAMYWYRQDPGQGLRLIYYSQIVNDFQKGDIAEGYSVSREKKESFPLTVTSAQKNPTAFYLCASSPPGRGRGGYTFGSGTRLTVV.